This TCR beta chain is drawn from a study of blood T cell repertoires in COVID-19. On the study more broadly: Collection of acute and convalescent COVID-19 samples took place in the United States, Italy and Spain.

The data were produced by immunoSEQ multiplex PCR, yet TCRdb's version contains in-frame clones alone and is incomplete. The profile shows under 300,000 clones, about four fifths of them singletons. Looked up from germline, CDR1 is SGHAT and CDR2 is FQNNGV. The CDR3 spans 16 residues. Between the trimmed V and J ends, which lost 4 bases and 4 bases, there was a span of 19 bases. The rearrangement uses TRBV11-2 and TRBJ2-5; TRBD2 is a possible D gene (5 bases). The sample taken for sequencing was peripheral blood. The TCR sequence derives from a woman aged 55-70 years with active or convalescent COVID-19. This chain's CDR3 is CASSSNSYPGGETQYF. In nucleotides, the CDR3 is TGTGCCAGCAGCTCTAACAGTTACCCCGGAGGAGAGACCCAGTACTTC.